This is a list of T cell receptor beta chains from one sample in a study of cytomegalovirus exposure and HLA in healthy donors. Sequencing was performed with immunoSEQ multiplex PCR; in TCRdb, only in-frame clones are kept and a portion is missing. The sample includes around 230,000 clones, about 90% of them seen just once. Sequencing input: PBMCs. These receptors all come from a woman in her twenties or thirties in good health and CMV-seropositive. The CDR3 runs from the conserved cysteine through the conserved F or W. D genes are given only for firm matches. For some rows the clone size is stated as once, few or many, or as a class when expanded; others skip it.

TRBJ1-2,TRBV28,14,-,-,CASSLPQGSRGYTF,TGTGCCAGCAGTTTACCGCAGGGGAGTCGAGGCTACACCTTC
TRBJ2-1,TRBV5-6,14,-,-,CASSLGLGYNEQFF,TGTGCCAGCAGCTTGGGACTAGGATACAATGAGCAGTTCTTC
TRBJ2-2,TRBV5-1,16,-,TRBD2,CASSFLAGVDTGELFF,TGCGCCAGCAGCTTTCTAGCGGGAGTAGACACCGGGGAGCTGTTTTTT
TRBJ1-2,TRBV4-2,17,-,-,CASSQETSRGINYGYTF,TGTGCCAGCAGCCAAGAGACCTCCCGGGGAATTAACTATGGCTACACCTTC
TRBJ1-3,TRBV25-1,16,once,-,CASSGGPGSSGNTIYF,TGTGCCAGCAGCGGGGGGCCGGGGAGCTCTGGAAACACCATATATTTT
TRBJ2-7,TRBV6-1,13,-,-,CASIGDRPYEQYF,TGTGCCAGCATTGGCGACAGACCCTACGAGCAGTACTTC
TRBJ1-5,TRBV6-1,15,-,TRBD1,CASSADRGLNQPQHF,TGTGCCAGCAGTGCGGACAGGGGCCTCAATCAGCCCCAGCATTTT
TRBJ2-6,TRBV19,14,-,-,CASSARTGANVLTF,TGTGCCAGTAGTGCCAGGACTGGGGCCAACGTCCTGACTTTC
TRBJ1-5,TRBV2,15,few,-,CASSTYGGVSQPQHF,TGTGCCAGCAGTACATACGGGGGGGTGAGCCAGCCCCAGCATTTT
TRBJ1-2,TRBV5-1,16,-,-,CASSLIGWQGSYGYTF,TGCGCCAGCAGTTTAATCGGGTGGCAGGGGTCCTATGGCTACACCTTC
TRBJ2-7,TRBV6-1,14,-,-,CASSEAGSTYEQYF,TGTGCCAGCAGTGAAGCGGGCTCAACCTACGAGCAGTACTTC
TRBJ2-1,TRBV6-1,12,few,-,CASSGRGDEQFF,TGTGCCAGCAGTGGGAGGGGCGATGAGCAGTTCTTC
TRBJ1-1,TRBV7-8,13,-,-,CASSPIGGTEAFF,TGTGCCAGCAGCCCAATAGGGGGCACTGAAGCTTTCTTT
TRBJ1-1,TRBV13,14,-,TRBD1,CASSYNRGRTEAFF,TGTGCCAGCAGTTATAACAGGGGGCGGACTGAAGCTTTCTTT
TRBJ2-7,TRBV30,13,once,TRBD2,CAGRQGLVYEQYF,TGTGCCGGCCGTCAGGGACTAGTTTACGAGCAGTACTTC
TRBJ2-7,TRBV30,14,-,TRBD2,CAWSVGGTTYEQYF,TGTGCCTGGAGTGTGGGAGGGACTACCTACGAGCAGTACTTC
TRBJ1-1,TRBV28,14,once,-,CASSFHSSYTEAFF,TGTGCCAGCAGTTTCCACTCCTCCTACACTGAAGCTTTCTTT
TRBJ2-3,TRBV5-1,14,-,-,CASSNTQGTDTQYF,TGCGCCAGCAGTAATACCCAGGGGACAGATACGCAGTATTTT
TRBJ2-3,TRBV27,17,-,TRBD2,CASSLWTAGGLGDTQYF,TGTGCCAGCAGTTTATGGACGGCGGGAGGTTTGGGAGATACGCAGTATTTT
TRBJ2-1,TRBV27,15,-,TRBD2,CASSASGSSYNEQFF,TGTGCCAGCAGTGCAAGCGGGAGCTCCTACAATGAGCAGTTCTTC
TRBJ2-7,TRBV27,15,-,TRBD1,CASSPGTGYSYEQYF,TGTGCCAGCAGTCCAGGGACAGGGTACTCCTACGAGCAGTACTTC
TRBJ1-5,TRBV6-6,15,-,TRBD1,CASSYEGQGRQPQHF,TGTGCCAGCAGTTACGAGGGACAGGGAAGACAGCCCCAGCATTTT
TRBJ2-7,TRBV5-4,14,few,-,CASSFDDRTYEQYF,TGTGCCAGCAGCTTCGACGACAGGACCTACGAGCAGTACTTC
TRBJ2-1,TRBV27,16,-,TRBD1,CASSLLARTGVGEQFF,TGTGCCAGCAGTTTACTTGCCAGGACAGGGGTCGGAGAGCAGTTCTTC
TRBJ2-1,TRBV4-1,14,few,TRBD2,CASSRGTSNNEQFF,TGCGCCAGCAGCCGCGGGACTAGCAACAATGAGCAGTTCTTC
TRBJ2-1,TRBV6-6,15,-,-,CASSTGPITYNEQFF,TGTGCCAGCAGTACAGGGCCCATTACTTACAATGAGCAGTTCTTC
TRBJ2-7,TRBV13,15,-,-,CASSLPGTAGYEQYF,TGTGCCAGCAGCCTCCCCGGTACTGCGGGCTACGAGCAGTACTTC
TRBJ2-2,TRBV7-9,15,-,TRBD1,CASSSGTGGFGELFF,TGTGCCAGCAGCTCCGGGACAGGGGGCTTCGGGGAGCTGTTTTTT
TRBJ2-4,TRBV7-8,14,-,-,CASSLTVAKNIQYF,TGTGCCAGCAGCTTGACAGTAGCCAAAAACATTCAGTACTTC
TRBJ2-2,TRBV7-8,14,-,-,CASSLSNHVGELFF,TGTGCCAGCAGCTTATCCAATCATGTCGGGGAGCTGTTTTTT
TRBJ2-7,TRBV6-6,14,-,-,CASSSLAESYEQYF,TGTGCCAGCAGTTCACTAGCTGAATCCTACGAGCAGTACTTC
TRBJ1-5,TRBV7-2,14,-,TRBD1,CASSYDRVAQPQHF,TGTGCCAGCAGCTACGACAGGGTGGCCCAGCCCCAGCATTTT
TRBJ2-3,TRBV6-4,15,-,-,CASSDSAGRTDTQYF,TGTGCCAGCAGTGACTCTGCGGGCCGCACAGATACGCAGTATTTT
TRBJ1-5,TRBV4-1,14,-,-,CASSARGQNQPQHF,TGCGCCAGCAGCGCCCGTGGACAGAATCAGCCCCAGCATTTT
TRBJ1-1,TRBV28,12,-,-,CASSSHFAEAFF,TGTGCCAGCAGTTCCCATTTTGCTGAAGCTTTCTTT
TRBJ2-7,TRBV28,14,-,-,CASSSPGLPYEQYF,TGTGCCAGCAGCAGTCCGGGACTCCCCTACGAGCAGTACTTC
TRBJ2-4,TRBV19,16,-,TRBD2,CASSTLTSGSQDIQYF,TGTGCCAGTAGTACCCTGACTAGCGGGAGTCAGGACATTCAGTACTTC
TRBJ1-2,TRBV7-9,16,-,-,CASSFVAETPYYGYTF,TGTGCCAGCAGCTTCGTGGCAGAAACACCCTACTATGGCTACACCTTC
TRBJ1-2,TRBV2,16,-,-,CASSELDRFPGSGYTF,TGTGCCAGCAGTGAACTCGACAGGTTCCCCGGTAGTGGCTACACCTTC
TRBJ2-3,TRBV11-3,14,-,-,CASSPWAGTDTQYF,TGTGCCAGCAGCCCCTGGGCAGGGACAGATACGCAGTATTTT
TRBJ2-1,TRBV28,16,-,TRBD2,CASRAMTSGMSNEQFF,TGTGCCAGCAGGGCCATGACTAGCGGGATGAGCAATGAGCAGTTCTTC
TRBJ2-7,TRBV27,15,-,-,CASSEKKGYRDEQYF,TGTGCCAGCAGCGAAAAAAAGGGGTATCGCGACGAGCAGTACTTC
TRBJ2-2,TRBV4-1,12,-,-,CASSQVAGELFF,TGCGCCAGCAGCCAAGTAGCCGGGGAGCTGTTTTTT
TRBJ2-7,TRBV27,18,-,TRBD2,CASSLGGKGGRAYYEQYF,TGTGCCAGCAGTTTAGGGGGTAAGGGCGGGAGGGCCTACTACGAGCAGTACTTC
TRBJ1-3,TRBV28,13,-,-,CASNPSGGNTIYF,TGTGCCAGCAACCCGTCCGGTGGAAACACCATATATTTT
TRBJ2-7,TRBV10-2,16,-,TRBD1,CASSEIRTGATYEQYF,TGCGCCAGCAGTGAGATACGGACAGGGGCTACCTACGAGCAGTACTTC
TRBJ2-7,TRBV7-3,14,-,TRBD2,CASSGSGRGYEQYF,TGTGCCAGCAGCGGTAGCGGGAGAGGGTACGAGCAGTACTTC